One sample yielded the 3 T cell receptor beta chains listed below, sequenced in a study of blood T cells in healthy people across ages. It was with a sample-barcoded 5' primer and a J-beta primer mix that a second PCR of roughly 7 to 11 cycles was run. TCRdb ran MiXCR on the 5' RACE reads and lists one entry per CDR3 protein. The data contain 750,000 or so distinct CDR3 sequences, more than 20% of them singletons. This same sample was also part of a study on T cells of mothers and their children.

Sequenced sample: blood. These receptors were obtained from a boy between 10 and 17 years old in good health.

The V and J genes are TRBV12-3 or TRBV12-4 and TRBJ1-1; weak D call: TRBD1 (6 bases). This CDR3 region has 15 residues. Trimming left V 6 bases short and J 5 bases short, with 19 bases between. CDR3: CASSPAHRERTEAFF. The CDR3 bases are TGTGCCAGCAGCCCAGCCCACAGGGAACGGACTGAAGCTTTCTTT.

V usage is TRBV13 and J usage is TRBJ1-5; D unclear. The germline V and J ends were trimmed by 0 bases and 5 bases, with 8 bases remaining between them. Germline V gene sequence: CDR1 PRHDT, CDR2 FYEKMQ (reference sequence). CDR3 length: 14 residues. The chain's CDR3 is CASSLGRSHQPQHF. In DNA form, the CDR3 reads TGTGCCAGCAGCTTAGGACGGAGTCATCAGCCCCAGCATTTT.

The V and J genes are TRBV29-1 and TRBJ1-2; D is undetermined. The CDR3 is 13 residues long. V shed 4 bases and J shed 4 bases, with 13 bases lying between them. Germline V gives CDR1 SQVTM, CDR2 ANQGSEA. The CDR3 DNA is TGCAGCGTTGGAGCCAGAATCGCCTATGGCTACACCTTC. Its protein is CSVGARIAYGYTF.